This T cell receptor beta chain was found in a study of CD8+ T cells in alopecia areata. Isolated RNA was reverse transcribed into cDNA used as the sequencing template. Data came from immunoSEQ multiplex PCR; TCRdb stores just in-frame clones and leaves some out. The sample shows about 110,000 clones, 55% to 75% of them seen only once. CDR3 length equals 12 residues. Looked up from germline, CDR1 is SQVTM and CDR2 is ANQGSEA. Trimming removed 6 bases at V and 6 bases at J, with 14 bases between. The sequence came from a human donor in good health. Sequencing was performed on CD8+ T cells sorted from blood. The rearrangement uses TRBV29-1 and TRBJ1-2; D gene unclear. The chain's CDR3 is CSVRLLAHGYTF. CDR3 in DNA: TGCAGCGTCAGACTCCTGGCCCATGGCTACACCTTC.